The 31 T cell receptor beta chains presented below share a single source sample, sequenced in a study of blood T cells in healthy people across ages. A second PCR, run for about 7 to 11 cycles, used a sample-barcoded 5' primer plus a J-beta primer mix. Using its own MiXCR run on the 5' RACE reads, TCRdb lists one record per CDR3 protein. This table holds approximately 490,000 distinct CDR3 sequences, around 24% found once. The sample was also reused in another study, on T cells of mothers and their children.

The sample comprised blood. The origin of the receptors is a boy aged 5-17 years in good health.

This clonotype was seen a handful of times. The CDR3 region is CASSLPTGTTDTQYF. The CDR3 DNA reads TGCGCCAGCAGCTTGCCGACAGGGACCACAGATACGCAGTATTTT. The J gene is TRBJ2-3, the V gene TRBV5-1; 7 nucleotides align to TRBD1. CDR1 and CDR2 (germline): SGHRS, YFSETQ. This CDR3 contains 15 residues. V shed 1 base, J shed 2 bases, and the junction held 4 bases outside the gene matches.

This clonotype has a count of ten or more. This chain uses TRBV29-1 with TRBJ2-7, with D possibly TRBD1 on 5 matching bases. This CDR3 region has 13 residues. Trimming left V 6 bases short and J 3 bases short, with 15 bases between. Germline CDR1 SQVTM, CDR2 ANQGSEA. The CDR3, as DNA: TGCAGCGTCAGGCAGGGTGGGAACTACGAGCAGTACTTC. Translated: CSVRQGGNYEQYF.

This clonotype was counted between two and nine times. Being one base from a much bigger clone, this may be a read error. The chain is built from TRBV9 and TRBJ2-5, with D perhaps TRBD1 (6 bases). The CDR3 loop spans 16 amino acids. CDR1 is SGDLS and CDR2 is YYNGEE in the germline V gene. The CDR3, as DNA: TGTGCCGGCAGCGTAGACGACAGGCAAGTTGAAGAGACCCAGTACTTC. This translates into CAGSVDDRQVEETQYF.

The gene calls are TRBV4-3 and TRBJ2-1; D is perhaps TRBD1 or TRBD2 (5 bases each). Germline V gene data show CDR1 as LGHNA and CDR2 as YSLEER. There are 16 residues in the CDR3. V was cut by 0 bases and J by 3 bases, with 12 bases left in between. In DNA form, the CDR3 reads TGCGCCAGCAGCCAAGATCCGGGGCTACTCTACAATGAGCAGTTCTTC. This gives the protein CASSQDPGLLYNEQFF.

CDR3 in DNA: TGTGCCAGCAGCTTGGGGGCAACTAATCAGCCCCAGCATTTT. This sequence encodes CASSLGATNQPQHF. V is TRBV5-5 and J is TRBJ1-5; D gene unclear. Per the germline V gene, CDR1 is SGHKS and CDR2 is YYEKEE (reference sequence). This CDR3 has 14 amino acids. V was clipped by 0 bases and J by 4 bases, with 8 bases between them. The complete variable domain, with remaining parts taken from reference TRBV5-5 and TRBJ1-5, reads DAGVTQSPTHLIKTRGQQVTLRCSPISGHKSVSWYQQVLGQGPQFIFQYYEKEERGRGNFPDRFSARQFPNYSSELNVNALLLGDSALYLCASSLGATNQPQHFGDGTRLSIL.

This clonotype was counted between two and nine times. The V and J genes are TRBV6-6 and TRBJ1-2, with no clear D. Trimming pared 9 bases from V and 6 bases from J, leaving 11 bases between. The CDR3 has 11 amino acids. CDR1 and CDR2 (germline): MNHNY, SVGAGI (reference sequence). DNA of the CDR3: TGTGCCAGTCAGGAGGCACATGGCTACACCTTC. Protein: CASQEAHGYTF.

This clonotype has more than one count but fewer than ten. This chain links TRBV6-2 or TRBV6-3 with TRBJ1-2, with no clear D. CDR3 size: 17 residues. The germline CDR1 and CDR2 sequences are MNHEY and SVGEGT. The V end was cut by 2 bases, the J end by 0 bases, with 16 bases between. The CDR3 is CASSYGPEAGPNYGYTF. Here the CDR3 DNA reads TGTGCCAGCAGTTACGGGCCAGAGGCTGGTCCTAACTATGGCTACACCTTC.

This clonotype appeared a few times. V gene TRBV29-1 combines with J gene TRBJ2-7; no clear D gene. This CDR3 region has 11 residues. The germline CDR1 and CDR2 sequences are SQVTM and ANQGSEA. V lost 7 bases and J 1 base, leaving 8 bases between the germline ends. In DNA, the CDR3 is TGCAGCGCAGCATATTCCTACGAGCAGTACTTC. Its protein is CSAAYSYEQYF.

Comments on this clonotype: The junction differs from germline at one of its ends, possibly a read error. The chain is built from TRBV20-1 and TRBJ1-4; possible D gene TRBD1, 5 bases. Germline CDR1 and CDR2: DFQATT and SNEGSKA (reference sequence). This CDR3 spans 14 amino acids. The CDR3 protein is CRASGGQGLEKLFF. Here the CDR3 DNA reads TGCAGGGCTAGTGGCGGCCAGGGCCTTGAAAAACTGTTTTTT.

The J gene is TRBJ2-7, the V gene TRBV5-1; 7 bases agree with TRBD2. CDR3 length: 15 amino acids. CDR1 is SGHRS, CDR2 YFSETQ, per germline. Trimming removed 1 base from V and 4 bases from J; junction bases left unmatched: 8. Here the CDR3 reads CASSLSLAELYEQYF. The CDR3 coding sequence is TGCGCCAGCAGCTTGTCTCTAGCGGAGTTATACGAGCAGTACTTC.

J is TRBJ2-4 and V is TRBV9; tentative D call: TRBD1 (6 bases). CDR1 and CDR2 from the germline V gene are SGDLS and YYNGEE. Between the trimmed V and J ends, which lost 0 bases and 13 bases, there was a span of 14 bases. There are 13 residues in the CDR3. The CDR3 protein is CASSVAPGDAQYF. Written as DNA, the CDR3 is TGTGCCAGCAGCGTAGCTCCAGGGGATGCACAGTACTTC. Full variable domain (outside the CDR3, taken from reference TRBV9 and TRBJ2-4): DSGVTQTPKHLITATGQRVTLRCSPRSGDLSVYWYQQSLDQGLQFLIQYYNGEERAKGNILERFSAQQFPDLHSELNLSSLELGDSALYFCASSVAPGDAQYFGAGTRLSVL.

This clonotype was detected many times. CDR3 in amino acids: CASSLGTTGRTEAFF. The CDR3 nucleotides read TGTGCCAGCAGCTTGGGGACCACAGGGAGAACTGAAGCTTTCTTT. The genes are TRBV28 and TRBJ1-1; a possible D gene is TRBD1 (6 bases). Looked up from germline, CDR1 is MDHEN and CDR2 is SYDVKM. V gave up 6 bases and J gave up 5 bases, with 19 bases separating them. CDR3 length: 15 residues.

This sequence joins TRBV11-3 and TRBJ2-6, with no clear D. V lost 5 bases, J lost 2 bases, and 13 bases lay in between. CDR3 length equals 16 residues. Germline-derived CDR1 and CDR2 are SGHNT and YENEEA. The CDR3 sequence is CASSPRLGPGANVLTF. CDR3 bases: TGTGCCAGCAGCCCCAGGTTGGGCCCTGGGGCCAACGTCCTGACTTTC. Together with reference TRBV11-3 and TRBJ2-6, the CDR3 gives the full variable domain: EAGVVQSPRYKIIEKKQPVAFWCNPISGHNTLYWYLQNLGQGPELLIRYENEEAVDDSQLPKDRFSAERLKGVDSTLKIQPAELGDSAVYLCASSPRLGPGANVLTFGAGSRLTVL.

The V gene is TRBV7-6, the J gene TRBJ2-1; D perhaps matches TRBD1 (5 bases). Germline V gives CDR1 SGHVS, CDR2 FNYEAQ. The CDR3 spans 15 residues. The V end was cut by 1 base, the J end by 2 bases, with 9 bases between. The CDR3 DNA reads as TGTGCCAGCAGCTTAGGACAGCGTACCTACAATGAGCAGTTCTTC. Residues: CASSLGQRTYNEQFF.

With regard to this clonotype: One end of the junction does not line up with germline, which may come from a read error. The chain combines TRBV12-3 or TRBV12-4 with TRBJ2-7; unclear D gene. This CDR3 spans 15 amino acids. The CDR3 nucleotides read TGTGCCAGCAATTTATCGGGCCGATACTCCTACGAGCAGTACTTC. Its translation: CASNLSGRYSYEQYF.

This chain connects TRBV9 to TRBJ2-2; no clear D gene. CDR1 is SGDLS and CDR2 is YYNGEE in the germline V gene. Trimming left V 0 bases short and J 1 base short, with 4 bases between. CDR3 length: 14 residues. CDR3: CASSVAGNTGELFF. CDR3 bases: TGTGCCAGCAGCGTAGCAGGGAACACCGGGGAGCTGTTTTTT.

This clonotype was picked up a small number of times. The gene calls are TRBV25-1 and TRBJ2-3; no clear D. This CDR3 is 13 amino acids long. Germline V gene sequence: CDR1 MGHDK, CDR2 SYGVNS. V lost 7 bases and J lost 2, with 10 bases in between. The CDR3 spells CASTPPNTDTQYF. The CDR3 region has the DNA TGTGCCAGCACCCCGCCGAACACAGATACGCAGTATTTT.

The chain links TRBV7-9 to TRBJ2-1; 16 nucleotides align to TRBD2. This CDR3 comprises 18 residues. The germline gives CDR1 SEHNR, CDR2 FQNEAQ (reference sequence). V shed 6 bases, J shed 5 bases, and the junction held 10 bases outside the gene matches. CDR3 in amino acids: CASSPPGLAGGFNNEQFF. In nucleotides, the CDR3 is TGTGCCAGCAGTCCACCGGGACTAGCGGGGGGGTTCAACAATGAGCAGTTCTTC. Based on the CDR3 plus reference TRBV7-9 and TRBJ2-1, the full variable domain is DTGVSQNPRHKITKRGQNVTFRCDPISEHNRLYWYRQTLGQGPEFLTYFQNEAQLEKSRLLSDRFSAERPKGSFSTLEIQRTEQGDSAMYLCASSPPGLAGGFNNEQFFGPGTRLTVL.

The chain uses TRBV11-1 and TRBJ2-1; 7 positions match TRBD2. The CDR3 has 15 residues. Losses at the gene ends were 1 base for V and 3 bases for J; bases not matched to a gene: 3. Germline V gene lookup returns CDR1 SGHAT and CDR2 FQDESV (reference sequence). CDR3 loop: CASSLVGDYYNEQFF. For the CDR3, the DNA is TGTGCCAGCAGCTTAGTGGGGGACTACTACAATGAGCAGTTCTTC.

This clonotype was detected many times. The V call is TRBV20-1, the J call TRBJ2-7; 9 bases map to TRBD1. With 1 base clipped from V and 3 bases from J, the junction kept 1 base outside the gene matches. The CDR3 sequence is 13 residues long. The V gene's germline CDR1 is DFQATT and CDR2 SNEGSKA (reference sequence). The CDR3 bases are TGCAGTGCTAGAGGGGACAGGGACTACGAGCAGTACTTC. Protein: CSARGDRDYEQYF.

This rearrangement joins TRBV29-1 to TRBJ2-7, with 8 bases lining up with TRBD2. There are 16 residues in the CDR3. In germline, CDR1 is SQVTM, CDR2 ANQGSEA. V was clipped by 3 bases and J by 2 bases; unmatched bases: 12. The CDR3 loop is CSVEFVGGTRPYEQYF. CDR3 DNA sequence: TGCAGCGTTGAGTTCGTAGGGGGGACTAGACCCTACGAGCAGTACTTC.

This clonotype was counted a few times. The chain carries TRBV28 and TRBJ2-2, with D perhaps matching TRBD1 (6 bases). This CDR3 has 15 residues. From germline, CDR1 is MDHEN and CDR2 SYDVKM. The V and J ends lost 6 bases and 1 base respectively, with 12 bases between them. The CDR3 spells CASSVLGGNTGELFF. The CDR3 nucleotides read TGTGCCAGCAGCGTACTAGGGGGGAACACCGGGGAGCTGTTTTTT.

In this sample, this clonotype turned up once. The chain combines TRBV7-3 with TRBJ2-1, with 8 bases fitting TRBD1. The CDR3 runs to 19 residues. V was pared by 2 bases and J by 7 bases, with 19 bases of the junction left unmatched. Germline-derived CDR1 and CDR2 are SGHTA and FQGTGA. CDR3 residues: CASSLSSFWVAGGRNEQFF. CDR3 DNA: TGTGCCAGCAGCTTATCATCATTTTGGGTGGCAGGGGGCCGAAATGAGCAGTTCTTC.

In its sample, this clonotype was seen a few times. CDR3: CASSSGTGEGLAGTDTQYF. The CDR3 DNA is TGCGCCAGCAGCTCAGGGACAGGGGAAGGACTAGCGGGCACAGATACGCAGTATTTT. The chain is built from TRBV4-3 and TRBJ2-3; D is possibly TRBD1 or TRBD2 (10 bases each). The V gene lost 5 bases and the J gene lost 1 base, with 25 bases spanning the gap. This CDR3 is 19 amino acids long. The germline V gene has CDR1 LGHNA and CDR2 YSLEER.

The rearrangement joins TRBV29-1 to TRBJ2-5; 8 bases map to TRBD2. The end of the DNA fits TRBJ2-1 better, so the J call may be wrong. Germline assignment: CDR1 SQVTM and CDR2 ANQGSEA. The CDR3 has 14 residues. For the CDR3, the DNA is TGCAGCGTTGGGGGCGGGAGGATCTACAATGAGCAGTTCTTC. Amino acid sequence: CSVGGGRIYNEQFF.

Of note for this clonotype: At one of its ends the junction is not consistent with the germline gene, which may arise from a read error. The chain employs TRBV15 and TRBJ2-2; possible D gene TRBD1, 5 bases. Germline V gene lookup returns CDR1 LNHNV and CDR2 YYDKDF (reference sequence). The CDR3 is made up of 15 amino acids. The DNA of the CDR3 is TGTACCACCAGCAGAGCTAAAGGGGAAACCGGGGAGCTGTTTTTT. It translates to CTTSRAKGETGELFF.

Concerning this clonotype itself: One end of the junction fails to match germline, which may point to a read error. The chain recombines TRBV20-1 with TRBJ2-4; maybe TRBD1 (6 bases). The CDR3 totals 12 residues. Germline V gene sequence: CDR1 DFQATT, CDR2 SNEGSKA (reference sequence). The CDR3 is CGANRVGDIQYF. In DNA form, the CDR3 reads TGCGGTGCTAACAGGGTCGGAGACATTCAGTACTTC.

The chain carries TRBV15 and TRBJ2-5; 10 bases line up with TRBD1. The junction had 13 bases not matched to a gene; V was cut back by 0 bases and J by 9 bases. CDR1 is LNHNV, CDR2 YYDKDF, per germline (reference sequence). The CDR3 loop spans 17 amino acids. The CDR3 nucleotides are TGTGCCACCAGCAGAGATCGGGACAGGGGCGGCGAATGGGCCCAGTACTTC. Translated, it gives CATSRDRDRGGEWAQYF.

This chain uses TRBV6-1 with TRBJ2-4, with D uncertain. This CDR3 has 15 amino acids. CDR1 and CDR2 (germline): MNHNS, SASEGT. The V gene lost 3 bases and the J gene lost 8 bases, with 17 bases spanning the gap. DNA of the CDR3: TGTGCCAGCAGTGATCCCCGTCTAGTGTGGCACATTCAGTACTTC. Its translation is CASSDPRLVWHIQYF.

The chain is built from TRBV2 and TRBJ2-7; TRBD2 matches at 8 bases. The ends lost 5 bases at V and 2 bases at J; junction bases unmatched: 5. The germline V gene encodes CDR1 SNHLY and CDR2 FYNNEI. This CDR3 spans 14 amino acids. Written as DNA, the CDR3 is TGTGCCAGCAGTCCCCGGGAGGGCCCCTACGAGCAGTACTTC. Its protein is CASSPREGPYEQYF.

The V and J genes are TRBV6-1 and TRBJ1-4, with D unresolved. Germline CDR1 is MNHNS and CDR2 is SASEGT. The CDR3 sequence is 13 residues long. Between the trimmed V and J ends, which lost 6 bases and 5 bases, there was a span of 10 bases. The CDR3 reads CASRAVGNEKLFF. CDR3 bases: TGTGCCAGCAGGGCAGTCGGAAATGAAAAACTGTTTTTT.